The T cell receptor beta chain described here comes from a study of neurological immune-mediated disorders. This clonotype appeared many times. The starting material, 2 million PBMCs stored at -80 C, gave rise to the unsorted libraries. 5'RACE with 10-nucleotide random UMIs generated the cDNA. In TCRdb, the 5' RACE reads were re-called with MiXCR into one record per CDR3 protein. The sample lists some 65,000 distinct CDR3 sequences; approximately 4.2% were seen once. Unmatched junction bases numbered 9, after V lost 7 bases and J lost 4 bases. The germline V gene has CDR1 ENHRY and CDR2 SYGVKD. The CDR3 spans 14 residues.

This clonotype was sampled from a man aged 50-59 years with multiple sclerosis. The chain couples TRBV10-3 to TRBJ1-1; 7 nucleotides agree with TRBD1. Sequenced: PBMCs. The CDR3 region has the DNA TGTGCCATCAATCCGACAGGGCGGGGCACTGAAGCTTTCTTT. Protein product: CAINPTGRGTEAFF.